Below, one T cell receptor (beta chain) is given with its context. In germline, CDR1 is LNHDA, CDR2 SQIVND (reference sequence). This CDR3 contains 15 residues. The germline V and J ends were trimmed by 6 bases and 4 bases, with 17 bases remaining between them. These data come from a study of blood T cell repertoires in COVID-19. Seattle patient enrollment occurred during active infection, with longitudinal follow-up thereafter. Here immunoSEQ multiplex PCR was the method, and the copy in TCRdb shows in-frame clones only, minus some. The sample has roughly 80,000 clones, 91% seen once. This sequence joins TRBV19 and TRBJ2-3; TRBD2 is a possible D gene (6 bases). The specimen sequenced was peripheral blood. The sequence was collected from a man aged 50 or older with COVID-19, enrolled during active disease. CDR3 nucleotides: TGTGCCAGTAGATCCTGGTCGGGAGCCCCAGATACGCAGTATTTT. As protein: CASRSWSGAPDTQYF.